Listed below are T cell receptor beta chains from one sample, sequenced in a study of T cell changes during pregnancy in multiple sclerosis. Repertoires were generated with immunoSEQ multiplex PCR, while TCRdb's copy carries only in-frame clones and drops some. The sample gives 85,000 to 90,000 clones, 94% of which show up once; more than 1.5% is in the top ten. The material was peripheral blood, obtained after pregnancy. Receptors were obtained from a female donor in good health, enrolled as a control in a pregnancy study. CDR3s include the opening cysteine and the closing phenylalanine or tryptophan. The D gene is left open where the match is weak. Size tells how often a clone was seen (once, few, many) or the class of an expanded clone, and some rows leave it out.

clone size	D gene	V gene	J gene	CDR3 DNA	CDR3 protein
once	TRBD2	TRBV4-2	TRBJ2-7	TGTGCCAGCAGCCAAGATCCAGCGGGCGGGAGGGCCTACGAGCAGTACTTC	CASSQDPAGGRAYEQYF
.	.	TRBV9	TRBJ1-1	TGTGCCAGCAGCGTGAGGGAAGGCACTGAAGCTTTCTTT	CASSVREGTEAFF
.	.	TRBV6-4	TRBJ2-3	TGTGCCAGCAGCGAAGACGTTCGGAGGACAGATACGCAGTATTTT	CASSEDVRRTDTQYF
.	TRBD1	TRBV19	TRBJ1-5	TGTGCCAGTAGTAGGGGGACAGGGGGCAATCAGCCCCAGCATTTT	CASSRGTGGNQPQHF
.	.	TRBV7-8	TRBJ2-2	TGTGCCAGCAGCTTAGTCATAGAGCAAACGAACACCGGGGAGCTGTTTTTT	CASSLVIEQTNTGELFF
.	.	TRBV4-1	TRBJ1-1	TGCGCCAGCAGCCAAGTCGGGAGCCGGAACACTGAAGCTTTCTTT	CASSQVGSRNTEAFF
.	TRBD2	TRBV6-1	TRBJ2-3	TGTGCCACACAGCCCGGGACTAGCGAATCAGATACGCAGTATTTT	CATQPGTSESDTQYF
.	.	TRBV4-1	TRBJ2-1	TGCGCCAGCAGCCAAGATAATGTGGATCGGAGCATGGACTACGCCTACAATGAGCAGTTCTTC	CASSQDNVDRSMDYAYNEQFF
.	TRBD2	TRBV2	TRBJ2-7	TGTGCCAGCACTTGGAGGACTAGCTCCTACGAGCAGTACTTC	CASTWRTSSYEQYF
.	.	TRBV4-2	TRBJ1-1	TGTGCCAGCAGCCAAGATGCGGGAAACACTGAAGCTTTCTTT	CASSQDAGNTEAFF
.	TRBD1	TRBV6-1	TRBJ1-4	TGTGCCAGCAGTACCAGGGGGAATGAAAAACTGTTTTTT	CASSTRGNEKLFF
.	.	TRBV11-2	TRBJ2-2	TGTGCCAGCAGCAACGGACAGCCCCGGGAGCTGTTTTTT	CASSNGQPRELFF
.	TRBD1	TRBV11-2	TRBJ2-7	TGTGCCAGCAGCCGGGACAGGGGGGTCGAGCAGTACTTC	CASSRDRGVEQYF
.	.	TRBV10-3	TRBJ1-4	TGTGCCATCAGTGACACTTTAGCGGGGCGTAATGAAAAACTGTTTTTT	CAISDTLAGRNEKLFF
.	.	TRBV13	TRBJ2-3	TGTGCCAGCAGCTTAAGGTTCAAAGCGGATACGCAGTATTTT	CASSLRFKADTQYF
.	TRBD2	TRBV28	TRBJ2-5	TGTGCCAGCAGTAAACGGCGGGAGCAAGAGACCCAGTACTTC	CASSKRREQETQYF
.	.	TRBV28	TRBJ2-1	TGTGCCAGCAGTTTATTGGAGTTGACTGACAATGAGCAGTTCTTC	CASSLLELTDNEQFF
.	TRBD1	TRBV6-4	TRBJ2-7	TGTGCCAGCAGTGACCGGGACAGGGGCTCCTACGAGCAGTACTTC	CASSDRDRGSYEQYF
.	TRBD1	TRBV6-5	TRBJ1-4	TGTGCCAGCAGTTATACAGGGGGTATAACTAATGAAAAACTGTTTTTT	CASSYTGGITNEKLFF
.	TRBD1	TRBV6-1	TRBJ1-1	TGTGCCAGCAGTGCCTGGGACAGGGGAAAAGGAACTGAAGCTTTCTTT	CASSAWDRGKGTEAFF
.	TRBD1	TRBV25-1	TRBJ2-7	TGTGCCAGCAGTGATCGGGACAGGGGAATCTACGAGCAGTACTTC	CASSDRDRGIYEQYF
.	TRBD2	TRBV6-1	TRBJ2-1	TGTGCCAGCAGTTCCCCTAGCGGGGCATACAATGAGCAGTTCTTC	CASSSPSGAYNEQFF
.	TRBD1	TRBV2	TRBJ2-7	TGTGCCAGCAGTCGAGAGATGGGACAGGCCCTCTACGAGCAGTACTTC	CASSREMGQALYEQYF
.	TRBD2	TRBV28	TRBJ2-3	TGTGCCAGCAGTCCCCTAGCGGGAGAGGCGGGTACGCAGTATTTT	CASSPLAGEAGTQYF
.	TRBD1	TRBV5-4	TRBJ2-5	TGTGCCAGCAGCCTTACAGGGGGTCAAAAAGAGACCCAGTACTTC	CASSLTGGQKETQYF
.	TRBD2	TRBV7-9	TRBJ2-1	TGTGCCAGCAGCTTAGAGGGAGGGGTTGAGCAGTTCTTC	CASSLEGGVEQFF
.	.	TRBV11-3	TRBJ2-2	TGTGCCAGCAGCGAGGGACAAAACACCGGGGAGCTGTTTTTT	CASSEGQNTGELFF
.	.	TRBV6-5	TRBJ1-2	TGTGCCAGCAGTTACTCGACAGCAGCCTATGGCTACACCTTC	CASSYSTAAYGYTF
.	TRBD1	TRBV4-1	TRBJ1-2	TGCGCCAGCAGCCAAGTGGGGCGGGGACAGGGAACTGGCTACACCTTC	CASSQVGRGQGTGYTF
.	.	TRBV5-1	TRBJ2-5	TGCGCCAGCAGCCCGGGCGCGGGACAGACTCAGACCCAGTACTTC	CASSPGAGQTQTQYF